Described below is a single TCR beta chain sequence and its context. Its antigen is unidentified. The V gene's germline CDR1 is MDHEN and CDR2 SYDVKM. V lost 6 bases to trimming and J lost 5 bases; unmatched junction nucleotides: 7. This CDR3 is built from 15 residues. The source of the sample is a study of cytomegalovirus exposure and HLA in healthy donors. Study-wide background: Earlier, some 180 million T cells were analyzed, and around 100 million unique TCR beta sequences were found among them. Study-level findings and limits: Follow-up analysis later connected one missense variant in DCLRE1C with trimming of TCR beta V- and J-genes. Most likely, a cluster of highly shared sequence variants arose as a sequencing artifact.

The study ran its PCR with 60 Vbeta and 13 Jbeta primers. Some clones are missing from TCRdb's copy, which holds only in-frame ones; the method was immunoSEQ multiplex PCR. The sample records roughly 100,000 clones, roughly 76% being singletons. Sequenced material: PBMCs. The clonotype was recovered from a man in his forties in good health and CMV-seronegative. V usage is TRBV28 and J usage is TRBJ2-1; 10 nucleotides align to TRBD1. The DNA for the CDR3 is TGTGCCAGCAGCCCCCGGGACAGGGGCAACAATGAGCAGTTCTTC. It translates to CASSPRDRGNNEQFF. The full variable domain, with the rest looked up from reference TRBV28 and TRBJ2-1, is DVKVTQSSRYLVKRTGEKVFLECVQDMDHENMFWYRQDPGLGLRLIYFSYDVKMKEKGDIPEGYSVSREKKERFSLILESASTNQTSMYLCASSPRDRGNNEQFFGPGTRLTVL.